One sample yielded the 14 T cell receptor beta chains listed below, sequenced in a study of blood T cell repertoires in COVID-19. The table came from immunoSEQ multiplex PCR; TCRdb's copy has only in-frame clones and leaves some out. Here the sample spans hundreds of thousands of clones, about 89% being singletons. Sequenced: PBMCs or T cells enriched from blood (not recorded which). Receptors were obtained from a woman in her thirties who had recovered from COVID-19.

The sample holds one count of this clone. The CDR3 coding sequence is TGTGCCAGCAGCTTACCTCCGGGACAGGGTCCTCCCTACGAGCAGTACTTC. It specifies CASSLPPGQGPPYEQYF. This chain joins TRBV7-2 and TRBJ2-7, with 9 bases identical to TRBD1. Germline loops: CDR1 SGHTA, CDR2 FQGNSA. V shed 2 bases, J shed 2 bases, and the junction held 10 bases outside the gene matches. The CDR3 contains 17 residues.

The chain employs TRBV2 and TRBJ1-5; a possible D gene is TRBD1 (5 bases). Trimming cost V 7 bases and J 2 bases, with 15 bases left between them. This CDR3 has 15 residues. The germline V gene encodes CDR1 SNHLY and CDR2 FYNNEI. The CDR3 DNA follows: TGTGCCAGCATCCGGGGGTCGGAGGGCAATCAGCCCCAGCATTTT. This translates into CASIRGSEGNQPQHF.

J is TRBJ2-1 and V is TRBV7-8; 7 bases agree with TRBD2. The J segment lost 8 bases and the V segment lost 10 bases, leaving 14 bases of the junction unmatched. The CDR3 extends over 14 amino acids. Germline CDR1 is SGHVS and CDR2 is FQNEAQ. CDR3 loop: CATNRAGDVHEQFF. In DNA, the CDR3 is TGTGCCACCAATCGCGCGGGGGACGTGCATGAGCAGTTCTTC.

The V gene is TRBV3-1 (or the pseudogene TRBV3-2), the J gene TRBJ2-1; TRBD2 agrees at 9 bases. The CDR3 spans 20 residues. Per the germline V gene, CDR1 is LGHDT and CDR2 is YNNKEL (reference sequence). J gave up 2 bases and V 0 bases, and 14 bases lay outside the gene matches. This chain's CDR3 is CASSQEKAGGQWFAYNEQFF. The CDR3 DNA follows: TGTGCCAGCAGCCAAGAAAAAGCGGGAGGACAGTGGTTCGCCTACAATGAGCAGTTCTTC.

In DNA, the CDR3 is TGTGCCAGCAGTTTCGGAGGGAGCTATGGCTACACCTTC. It encodes CASSFGGSYGYTF. This chain joins TRBV28 and TRBJ1-2; D remains unclear. Deletions cut 3 bases from V and 4 bases from J, with 9 bases between. The CDR3 loop spans 13 amino acids. Germline V gives CDR1 MDHEN, CDR2 SYDVKM.

This chain links TRBV6-5 with TRBJ2-2; D may be TRBD1 (5 bases). V was cut by 6 bases and J by 3 bases, with 11 bases left in between. CDR3 length: 14 amino acids. Per the germline V gene, CDR1 is MNHEY and CDR2 is SVGAGI. CDR3 coding DNA: TGTGCCAGCAGCAGGGTTCCCGACACCGGGGAGCTGTTTTTT. It specifies CASSRVPDTGELFF.

J is TRBJ2-7 and V is TRBV7-3; 8 nucleotides match TRBD1. The CDR3 loop spans 14 amino acids. Germline values: CDR1 SGHTA, CDR2 FQGTGA. V dropped 5 bases and J dropped 6; count of bases not matched to a gene: 9. The CDR3 DNA reads TGTGCCAGCAGCAACCTCACAGGGGGAGGCGAGCAGTACTTC. Protein sequence: CASSNLTGGGEQYF.

This chain connects TRBV24-1 to TRBJ2-1; TRBD2 is a possible D gene (6 bases). Trimming removed 5 bases from V and 3 bases from J, with 10 bases in between. Germline lookup yields CDR1 KGHDR and CDR2 SFDVKD. CDR3 length equals 14 residues. In DNA, the CDR3 is TGTGCCACCAGTGCCCTAGCGAGCTACAATGAGCAGTTCTTC. Protein sequence: CATSALASYNEQFF.

The J gene is TRBJ2-4, the V gene TRBV6-2 or TRBV6-3, with a possible D match to TRBD1 (7 bases). CDR1 MNHEY and CDR2 SVGEGT come from the germline V gene. There are 17 residues in the CDR3. Trimming removed 5 bases from V and 3 bases from J, with 20 bases in between. The CDR3 sequence is CASSKRGTARYKNIQYF. In nucleotides, the CDR3 is TGTGCCAGCAGTAAACGGGGGACAGCCAGATACAAAAACATTCAGTACTTC.

V is TRBV6-5 and J is TRBJ1-2; 7 nucleotides align to TRBD1. V lost 5 bases and J lost 4; bases outside the gene matches: 10. This CDR3 is built from 15 residues. CDR1 and CDR2 from the germline V gene are MNHEY and SVGAGI. CDR3 loop: CASSRDTGEGYGYTF. In DNA form, the CDR3 reads TGTGCCAGCAGTCGAGACACAGGGGAAGGCTATGGCTACACCTTC.

The genes are TRBV5-4 and TRBJ1-1, with 9 bases fitting TRBD1. Per germline, CDR1 SGHNT and CDR2 YYREEE (reference sequence). V lost 7 bases, J lost 1 base, and 5 bases stayed unmatched. This CDR3 is 14 amino acids long. The CDR3: CASDRGGRNTEAFF. As DNA, the CDR3 is TGTGCCAGCGACAGGGGGGGAAGGAACACTGAAGCTTTCTTT.

The chain links TRBV6-2 or TRBV6-3 to TRBJ2-1; possible D gene TRBD1, 5 bases. Germline CDR1 MNHEY, CDR2 SVGEGT. The V end lost 4 bases, the J end lost 4 bases, and 11 bases lay between the germline ends. CDR3 length equals 14 residues. Here the CDR3 DNA reads TGTGCCAGCAGTTGGGGCCTATTATACAATGAGCAGTTCTTC. As protein: CASSWGLLYNEQFF.

The J gene is TRBJ2-1, the V gene TRBV19; D is unresolved. Germline CDR1 reads LNHDA; CDR2 reads SQIVND (reference sequence). The V end was cut by 5 bases, the J end by 0 bases, with 8 bases between. The CDR3 length is 14 residues. CDR3 residues: CASSWPGSYNEQFF. The CDR3 nucleotides read TGTGCCAGTAGTTGGCCTGGCTCCTACAATGAGCAGTTCTTC.

This clone was recorded only once. This chain connects TRBV3-1 (or the pseudogene TRBV3-2) to TRBJ2-7; TRBD1 might be the D (5 bases). The CDR3 extends over 13 amino acids. Trimming left V 1 base short and J 3 bases short, with 7 bases between. Per germline, CDR1 LGHDT and CDR2 YNNKEL (reference sequence). The CDR3 reads CASSQGDSYEQYF. The CDR3 nucleotides read TGTGCCAGCAGCCAAGGAGACAGCTACGAGCAGTACTTC.